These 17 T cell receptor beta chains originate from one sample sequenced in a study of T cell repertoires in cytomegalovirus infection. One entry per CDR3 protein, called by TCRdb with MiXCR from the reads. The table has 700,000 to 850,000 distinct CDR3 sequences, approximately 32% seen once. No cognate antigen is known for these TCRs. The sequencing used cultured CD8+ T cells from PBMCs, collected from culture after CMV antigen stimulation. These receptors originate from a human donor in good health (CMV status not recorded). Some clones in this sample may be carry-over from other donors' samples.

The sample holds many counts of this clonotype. The CDR3 DNA reads TGTGCCAGCAGCTCAGGGGACAGAAATTCACCCCTCCACTTT. Translated, it gives CASSSGDRNSPLHF. The chain couples TRBV7-6 to TRBJ1-6, with 7 bases that match TRBD1. There are 14 residues in the CDR3. With V trimmed by 4 bases and J by 7 bases, 4 bases remained unmatched. Germline-derived CDR1 and CDR2 are SGHVS and FNYEAQ.

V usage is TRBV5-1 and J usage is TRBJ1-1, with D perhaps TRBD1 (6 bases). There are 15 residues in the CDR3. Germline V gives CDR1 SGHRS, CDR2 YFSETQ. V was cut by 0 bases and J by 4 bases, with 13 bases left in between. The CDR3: CASSLGGAGATEAFF. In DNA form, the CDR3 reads TGCGCCAGCAGCTTGGGAGGGGCAGGGGCCACTGAAGCTTTCTTT.

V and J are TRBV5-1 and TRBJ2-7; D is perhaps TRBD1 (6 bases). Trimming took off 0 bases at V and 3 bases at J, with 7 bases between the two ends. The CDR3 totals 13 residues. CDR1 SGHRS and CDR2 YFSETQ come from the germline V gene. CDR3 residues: CASSLARGYEQYV. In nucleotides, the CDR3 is TGCGCCAGCAGCTTGGCCAGGGGCTACGAGCAGTACGTC.

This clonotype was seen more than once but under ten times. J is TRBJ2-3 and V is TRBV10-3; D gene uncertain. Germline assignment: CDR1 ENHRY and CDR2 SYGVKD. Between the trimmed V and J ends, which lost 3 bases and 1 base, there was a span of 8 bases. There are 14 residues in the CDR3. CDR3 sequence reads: CAISDLEGTDTQYF. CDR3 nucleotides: TGTGCCATCAGTGACCTAGAAGGCACAGATACGCAGTATTTT.

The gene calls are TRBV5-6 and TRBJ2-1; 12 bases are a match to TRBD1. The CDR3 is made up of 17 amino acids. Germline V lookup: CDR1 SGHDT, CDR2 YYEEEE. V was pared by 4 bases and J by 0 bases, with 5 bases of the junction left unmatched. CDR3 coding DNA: TGTGCCAGCAGCCCGGGGACAGGGGGCGCCTCCTACAATGAGCAGTTCTTC. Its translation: CASSPGTGGASYNEQFF.

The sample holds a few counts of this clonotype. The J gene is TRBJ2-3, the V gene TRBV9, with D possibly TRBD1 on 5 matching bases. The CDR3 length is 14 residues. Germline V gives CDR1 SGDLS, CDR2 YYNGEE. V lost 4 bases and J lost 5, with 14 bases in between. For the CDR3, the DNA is TGTGCCAGCAGCCTAGACCAGGGTTTAGATACGCAGTATTTT. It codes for CASSLDQGLDTQYF.

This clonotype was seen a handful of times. The CDR3 coding sequence is TGTGCCAGCAGCGCGGGACTTAGTCCTTACAATGAGCAGTTCTTC. It is translated as CASSAGLSPYNEQFF. The chain employs TRBV11-3 and TRBJ2-1, with D perhaps matching TRBD2 (6 bases). The V end was cut by 5 bases, the J end by 4 bases, with 15 bases between. Germline CDR1 SGHNT, CDR2 YENEEA. The CDR3 extends over 15 amino acids.

This CDR3 reads CASSSGQLHQPQHF. The CDR3 region has the DNA TGTGCCAGCAGCTCGGGACAGCTCCATCAGCCCCAGCATTTT. The chain recombines TRBV7-9 with TRBJ1-5; TRBD1 agrees at 7 bases. With V trimmed by 4 bases and J by 5 bases, 5 bases remained unmatched. The CDR3 contains 14 residues. Germline CDR1 SEHNR, CDR2 FQNEAQ (reference sequence). Full variable domain (outside the CDR3, taken from reference TRBV7-9 and TRBJ1-5): DTGVSQNPRHKITKRGQNVTFRCDPISEHNRLYWYRQTLGQGPEFLTYFQNEAQLEKSRLLSDRFSAERPKGSFSTLEIQRTEQGDSAMYLCASSSGQLHQPQHFGDGTRLSIL.

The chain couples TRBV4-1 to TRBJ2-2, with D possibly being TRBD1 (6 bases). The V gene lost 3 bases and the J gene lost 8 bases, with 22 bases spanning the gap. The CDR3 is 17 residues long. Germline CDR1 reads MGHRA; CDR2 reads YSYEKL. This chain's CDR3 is CASSQADPGRRGGELFF. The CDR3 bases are TGCGCCAGCAGCCAGGCCGATCCGGGACGAAGGGGGGGGGAGCTGTTTTTT.

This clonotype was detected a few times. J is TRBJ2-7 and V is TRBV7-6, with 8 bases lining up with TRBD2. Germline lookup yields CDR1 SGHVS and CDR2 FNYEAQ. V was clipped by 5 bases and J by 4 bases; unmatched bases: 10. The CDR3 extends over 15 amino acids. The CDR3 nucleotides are TGTGCCAGCAGCCCCCGGGGGGGAGGTGAATACGAGCAGTACTTC. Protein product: CASSPRGGGEYEQYF. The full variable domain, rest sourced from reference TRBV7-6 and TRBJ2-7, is GAGVSQSPRYKVTKRGQDVALRCDPISGHVSLYWYRQALGQGPEFLTYFNYEAQQDKSGLPNDRFSAERPEGSISTLTIQRTEQRDSAMYRCASSPRGGGEYEQYFGPGTRLTVT.

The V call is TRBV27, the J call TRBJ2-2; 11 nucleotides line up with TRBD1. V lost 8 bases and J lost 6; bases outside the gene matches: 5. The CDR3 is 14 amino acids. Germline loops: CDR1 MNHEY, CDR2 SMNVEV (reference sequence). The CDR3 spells CASGGQGAAGELFF. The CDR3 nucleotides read TGTGCCAGCGGTGGACAGGGGGCAGCCGGGGAGCTGTTTTTT.

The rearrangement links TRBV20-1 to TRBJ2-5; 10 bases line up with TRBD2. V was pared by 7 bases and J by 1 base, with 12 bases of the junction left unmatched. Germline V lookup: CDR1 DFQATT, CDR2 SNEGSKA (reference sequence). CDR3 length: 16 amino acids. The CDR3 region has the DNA TGCAGTGATGGGGTAGCGGGGGGACCCATCCAAGAGACCCAGTACTTC. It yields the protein CSDGVAGGPIQETQYF.

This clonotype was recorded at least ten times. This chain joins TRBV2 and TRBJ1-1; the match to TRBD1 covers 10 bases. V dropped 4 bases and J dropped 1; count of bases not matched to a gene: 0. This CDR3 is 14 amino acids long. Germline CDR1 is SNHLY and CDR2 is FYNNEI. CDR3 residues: CASSGDRGNTEAFF. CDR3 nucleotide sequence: TGTGCCAGCAGTGGGGACAGGGGGAACACTGAAGCTTTCTTT.

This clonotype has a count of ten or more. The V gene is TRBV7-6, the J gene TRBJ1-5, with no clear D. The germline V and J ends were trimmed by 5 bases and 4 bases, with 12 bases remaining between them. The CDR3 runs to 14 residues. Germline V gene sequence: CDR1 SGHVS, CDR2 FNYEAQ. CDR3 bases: TGTGCCAGCAGCCCCCGCCAGCTGAATCAGCCCCAGCATTTT. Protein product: CASSPRQLNQPQHF. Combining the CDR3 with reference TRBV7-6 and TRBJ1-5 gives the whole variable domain GAGVSQSPRYKVTKRGQDVALRCDPISGHVSLYWYRQALGQGPEFLTYFNYEAQQDKSGLPNDRFSAERPEGSISTLTIQRTEQRDSAMYRCASSPRQLNQPQHFGDGTRLSIL.

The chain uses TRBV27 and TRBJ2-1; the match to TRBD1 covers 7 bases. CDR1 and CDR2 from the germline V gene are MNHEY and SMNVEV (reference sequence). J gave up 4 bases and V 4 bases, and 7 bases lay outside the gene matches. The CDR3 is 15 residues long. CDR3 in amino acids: CASSSRDSKYNEQFF. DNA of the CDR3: TGTGCCAGCAGTTCCCGGGACAGTAAATACAATGAGCAGTTCTTC.

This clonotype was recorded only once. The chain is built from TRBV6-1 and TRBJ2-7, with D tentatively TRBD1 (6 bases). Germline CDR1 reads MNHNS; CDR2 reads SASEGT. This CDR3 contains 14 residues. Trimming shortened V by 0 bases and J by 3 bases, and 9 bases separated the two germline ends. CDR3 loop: CASSEAWTVYEQYV. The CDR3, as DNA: TGTGCCAGCAGTGAAGCGTGGACAGTCTACGAGCAGTACGTC.

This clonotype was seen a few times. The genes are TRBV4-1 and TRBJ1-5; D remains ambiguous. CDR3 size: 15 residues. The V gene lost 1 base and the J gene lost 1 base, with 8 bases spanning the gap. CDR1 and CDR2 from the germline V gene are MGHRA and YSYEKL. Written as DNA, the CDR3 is TGCGCCAGCAGCCAAGTAAGAGGGAGCAATCAGCCCCAGCATTTT. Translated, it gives CASSQVRGSNQPQHF.